The source of this T cell receptor beta chain is a study of blood T cell repertoires in COVID-19. In the study overall: Sites in the United States, Italy and Spain provided acute and convalescent COVID-19 samples. T cells, B-cell-depleted T cells, or PBMCs provided the cDNA or gDNA that served as material.

Clones were read by immunoSEQ multiplex PCR, and TCRdb kept only the in-frame ones, dropping some. Here the sample spans about 210,000 clones, around 84% being singletons. This CDR3 is 13 amino acids long. Trimming removed 5 bases from V and 1 base from J, with 11 bases in between. Germline CDR1 SQVTM, CDR2 ANQGSEA. The chain is built from TRBV29-1 and TRBJ1-1; D may be TRBD1 (5 bases). The sequence was obtained from a woman of 80 years or more with COVID-19, enrolled during active disease. Sample: peripheral blood. The DNA for the CDR3 is TGCAGCGTTTCTCGACAGCCGAACACTGAAGCTTTCTTT. Translation: CSVSRQPNTEAFF.